The next 20 T cell receptor beta chains were all read from a single sample in a study of T cells in Graves' hyperthyroidism and ophthalmopathy. Amplified TCR beta CDR3 regions came from RNA transcripts. The HTBI set primed first-round TCR CDR3 RT-PCR. Each CDR3 protein is one row after TCRdb ran MiXCR on the multiplex PCR reads. Among about 500,000 distinct CDR3 sequences listed, about 15% were seen once. Sequencing used blood. The receptors originated from a woman younger than 35 with Graves' ophthalmopathy.

This clonotype was seen ten or more times. The chain is built from TRBV2 and TRBJ1-5, with TRBD1 matching over 8 bases. The V segment lost 4 bases and the J segment 2 bases; nucleotides outside the gene matches: 7. The CDR3 extends over 16 amino acids. CDR1 SNHLY and CDR2 FYNNEI come from the germline V gene. The CDR3 nucleotides read TGTGCCAGCAGTGTAGGACAGGGCAATGGCAATCAGCCCCAGCATTTT. This codes for CASSVGQGNGNQPQHF.

This clonotype was counted many times. This chain joins TRBV12-3 or TRBV12-4 and TRBJ2-7, with D perhaps TRBD1 (6 bases). Trimming left V 2 bases short and J 3 bases short, with 11 bases between. The CDR3 extends over 14 amino acids. The CDR3 sequence: CASSLSMDSYEQYF. CDR3 DNA sequence: TGTGCCAGCAGTTTAAGTATGGACAGCTACGAGCAGTACTTC.

The chain combines TRBV4-1 with TRBJ2-1, with a possible D match to TRBD2 (6 bases). This CDR3 is 16 amino acids long. V lost 4 bases, J lost 7 bases, and 20 bases lay in between. CDR1 is MGHRA and CDR2 is YSYEKL in the germline V gene. CDR3 loop: CASSPSRDPPQNEQFF. The DNA for the CDR3 is TGCGCCAGCAGCCCGTCGCGGGACCCCCCTCAGAATGAGCAGTTCTTC.

This clonotype came up many times. The chain recombines TRBV13 with TRBJ2-5, with 9 bases that match TRBD1. The ends lost 0 bases at V and 5 bases at J; junction bases unmatched: 7. Germline-derived CDR1 and CDR2 are PRHDT and FYEKMQ (reference sequence). This CDR3 contains 16 residues. CDR3 sequence: CASSLGGQGNRETQYF. The CDR3 region has the DNA TGTGCCAGCAGCTTAGGTGGACAGGGGAACCGGGAGACCCAGTACTTC.

The table lists this clonotype with many counts. CDR3 nucleotide sequence: TGTGCCAGCAGTTTCCAGATCTATGGCTACACCTTC. Amino acid sequence: CASSFQIYGYTF. The chain is built from TRBV28 and TRBJ1-2; D remains unclear. V gave up 3 bases and J gave up 4 bases, with 6 bases separating them. Germline V gene sequence: CDR1 MDHEN, CDR2 SYDVKM. The CDR3 totals 12 residues.

This clonotype was observed at least ten times. J is TRBJ1-1 and V is TRBV30; perhaps TRBD1 as D (6 bases). This CDR3 region has 15 residues. With 0 bases removed from V and 0 bases from J, the gap between germline ends came to 11 bases. CDR1 and CDR2 from the germline V gene are GTSNPN and SVGIG (reference sequence). The CDR3 region is CAWSVLGTMNTEAFF. DNA for the CDR3: TGTGCCTGGAGTGTACTCGGGACAATGAACACTGAAGCTTTCTTT.

The rearrangement uses TRBV20-1 and TRBJ1-5; D call uncertain. The V and J ends lost 5 bases and 5 bases respectively, with 25 bases between them. Germline-derived CDR1 and CDR2 are DFQATT and SNEGSKA (reference sequence). The CDR3 covers 17 residues. CDR3 in DNA: TGCAGTGCTCTGAAAAAGGGCCCCGTTTATAACGATCAGCCCCAGCATTTT. This translates into CSALKKGPVYNDQPQHF.

This clonotype was seen at least ten times. The chain is built from TRBV6-1 and TRBJ1-1, with 8 bases aligning to TRBD1. V dropped 6 bases and J dropped 1; count of bases not matched to a gene: 10. In germline, CDR1 is MNHNS, CDR2 SASEGT. This CDR3 has 16 residues. DNA of the CDR3: TGTGCCAGCAGCGAACTAAACAGGGGGTCGAACACTGAAGCTTTCTTT. Translated: CASSELNRGSNTEAFF.

This clonotype was found many times. The chain couples TRBV18 to TRBJ1-2; tentative D call: TRBD1 (5 bases). Trimming took 10 bases from V and 8 from J, leaving 14 bases between them. The germline CDR1 and CDR2 sequences are KGHSH and LQKENI. The CDR3 loop spans 11 amino acids. The CDR3 reads CANPLGDGYTF. The CDR3 DNA is TGTGCCAATCCTCTCGGGGACGGCTACACCTTC.

The rearrangement joins TRBV13 to TRBJ1-6; 8 bases are a match to TRBD1. The CDR3 is 16 residues long. The trim removed 6 bases at V and 7 bases at J, leaving 11 bases unmatched. CDR1 is PRHDT, CDR2 FYEKMQ, per germline (reference sequence). CDR3 residues: CASSSRGQGGNSPLHF. The CDR3 DNA reads as TGTGCCAGCAGTTCGCGAGGACAGGGAGGAAATTCACCCCTCCACTTT.

A note on this clonotype: A read error may explain this, as a much larger clone is one base away. This rearrangement joins TRBV28 to TRBJ1-5; 7 positions agree with TRBD1. Germline V gene data show CDR1 as MDHEN and CDR2 as SYDVKM. This CDR3 comprises 16 residues. Here the CDR3 DNA reads TGTGCCGGCAGTAACGGGGAGGGGGCTTCCCACCAGCCCCAGCATTTT. Its protein product is CAGSNGEGASHQPQHF.

This clonotype was recorded at least ten times. This chain links TRBV28 with TRBJ2-1; 8 nucleotides align to TRBD1. Unmatched junction bases numbered 6, after V lost 5 bases and J lost 3 bases. From germline, CDR1 is MDHEN and CDR2 SYDVKM. The CDR3 has 15 amino acids. In DNA form, the CDR3 reads TGTGCCAGCAGTCCCCCCACAGGGGGCTACAATGAGCAGTTCTTC. Encoded protein: CASSPPTGGYNEQFF.

In its sample, this clonotype was seen many times. The V and J genes are TRBV2 and TRBJ2-1; TRBD2 is a possible D gene (5 bases). V lost 6 bases to trimming and J lost 6 bases, with 21 bases between them. Germline V CDR1 and CDR2: SNHLY, FYNNEI. CDR3 length: 16 amino acids. CDR3 sequence: CASSRMGIAGGNEQFF. The CDR3 DNA reads TGTGCCAGCAGCCGAATGGGTATAGCAGGAGGCAATGAGCAGTTCTTC.

The count of this clonotype is one. The V and J genes are TRBV6-2 or TRBV6-3 and TRBJ2-6; D unclear. From germline, CDR1 is MNHEY and CDR2 SVGEGT. The V end lost 6 bases, the J end lost 0 bases, and 9 bases lay between the germline ends. CDR3 length equals 15 residues. DNA for the CDR3: TGTGCCAGCAGCCCCGTTGCCTCTGGGGCCAACGTCCTGACTTTC. It specifies CASSPVASGANVLTF.

This clonotype has at least ten counts. The CDR3 spells CASSLWQGQETQYF. The CDR3 DNA follows: TGTGCCAGCAGTTTATGGCAGGGACAAGAGACCCAGTACTTC. The chain employs TRBV28 and TRBJ2-5, with D perhaps matching TRBD1 (5 bases). V was shortened by 0 bases and J by 2 bases, with 7 bases between the two germline ends. Looked up from germline, CDR1 is MDHEN and CDR2 is SYDVKM. The CDR3 is 14 residues long.

The sample holds a few counts of this clonotype. V gene TRBV3-1 combines with J gene TRBJ1-2; 8 nucleotides align to TRBD1. V lost 3 bases, J lost 9 bases, and 6 bases stayed unmatched. Germline V gene data show CDR1 as LGHDT and CDR2 as YNNKEL (reference sequence). The CDR3 is 13 amino acids. CDR3: CASSQTGTGRYTF. The CDR3 bases are TGTGCCAGCAGCCAGACCGGGACAGGCCGCTACACCTTC.

The chain uses TRBV6-1 and TRBJ1-3; D perhaps matches TRBD1 (5 bases). This CDR3 comprises 11 residues. V gave up 8 bases and J gave up 8 bases, with 10 bases separating them. CDR1 is MNHNS and CDR2 is SASEGT in the germline V gene. The CDR3 DNA reads TGTGCCAGCGTCAGGGAGGACACCATATATTTT. This sequence encodes CASVREDTIYF.

This clonotype showed up many times. The chain employs TRBV2 and TRBJ1-6; D is undetermined. Trimming cost V 1 base and J 0 bases, with 10 bases left between them. Germline V gene data show CDR1 as SNHLY and CDR2 as FYNNEI. The CDR3 sequence is 17 residues long. This CDR3 reads CASSEGGPLSYNSPLHF. For the CDR3, the DNA is TGTGCCAGCAGTGAAGGGGGTCCGCTCTCCTATAATTCACCCCTCCACTTT.

This clonotype was detected a few times. V usage is TRBV5-1 and J usage is TRBJ2-2; TRBD1 matches at 9 bases. This CDR3 has 16 amino acids. V lost 4 bases, J lost 3 bases, and 7 bases stayed unmatched. From germline, CDR1 is SGHRS and CDR2 YFSETQ. CDR3 in DNA: TGCGCCAGCAGCCCCGGGGGACAGGGCCACACCGGGGAGCTGTTTTTT. It translates to CASSPGGQGHTGELFF.

This chain links TRBV7-3 with TRBJ2-3, with 10 bases aligning to TRBD1. This CDR3 spans 14 amino acids. V was clipped by 5 bases and J by 5 bases; unmatched bases: 4. In germline, CDR1 is SGHTA, CDR2 FQGTGA. The CDR3 reads CASSRTGGIDTQYF. In DNA, the CDR3 is TGTGCCAGCAGCCGGACAGGGGGAATAGATACGCAGTATTTT.